This is a list of T cell receptor beta chains from one sample in a study of CD8+CD57+ T cells in acquired aplastic anemia. TCRdb re-analysed the reads in MiXCR, keeping a single row per CDR3 protein. Of under 350,000 distinct CDR3 sequences listed, 45% to 70% are singletons. Sequencing was done on a sample of sorted CD4+, CD8+, or CD8+CD57+ T cells (not recorded which) from PBMCs. The receptors were gathered from a human donor with severe aplastic anemia or a healthy control (not recorded which). Both conserved end residues are part of each CDR3. The D gene is left open where the match is weak. Rows give clone size only sometimes, using once, few, many, or a class for an expanded clone.

J | size | D | V | DNA | CDR3
TRBJ1-2 | - | - | TRBV7-3 | TGTGCTAGCAGCTTAGCGCGGAAGGGAGGCTACACCTTC | CASSLARKGGYTF
TRBJ2-5 | - | - | TRBV20-1 | TGCAGTGCGACAGCGGACCAAGAGACCCAGTACTTC | CSATADQETQYF
TRBJ1-2 | - | - | TRBV19 | TGTGCCAGTACCCCACCCAGGACAGACCTCTACACCTTC | CASTPPRTDLYTF
TRBJ1-6 | - | TRBD1 | TRBV9 | TGTGCCAGCAGCGTAGACAGGGGAAGGTCACCCCTCCACTTT | CASSVDRGRSPLHF
TRBJ2-2 | many | - | TRBV6-6 | TGTGCCAGCAGTTACTCCTTGAAGGTAGCACCCACTAACACCGGGGAGCTGTTTTTT | CASSYSLKVAPTNTGELFF
TRBJ2-2 | many | - | TRBV7-3 | TGTGCCAGCAGCGGCAGGGATTCCGGGGAGCTGTTTTTT | CASSGRDSGELFF
TRBJ1-2 | - | - | TRBV9 | TGTGCCAGCAGCGCAGGGACCTTAGCTAACTATGGCTACACCTTC | CASSAGTLANYGYTF
TRBJ2-7 | - | TRBD2 | TRBV5-1 | TGCGCCAGCAACGATTTGGGAGGGTACGACGAGCAGTACTTC | CASNDLGGYDEQYF
TRBJ2-7 | - | TRBD1 | TRBV29-1 | TGCAGCGTCGAGGGGACAGGGGGCAGGGACGAGCAGTACTTC | CSVEGTGGRDEQYF
TRBJ2-6 | - | - | TRBV19 | TGTGCCAGTATGACTGGGGACAACGTCCTGACTTTC | CASMTGDNVLTF
TRBJ2-7 | - | TRBD1 | TRBV15 | TGTGCCACCGGGACAGGCGCCTCCTACGAGCAGTACTTC | CATGTGASYEQYF
TRBJ2-7 | - | TRBD2 | TRBV7-2 | TGTGCCAGCAGCTTCCAGGGACTAGCGGGGGCGGCCTACGAGCAGTACTTC | CASSFQGLAGAAYEQYF
TRBJ1-2 | few | TRBD1 | TRBV10-2 | TGCGCCAGCAGTGAGACAGGGGGACGAGGCTACACCTTC | CASSETGGRGYTF
TRBJ2-5 | few | TRBD2 | TRBV7-6 | TGTGCCAGCAGCTTTCGTCGGACTAGCGGGTATGAGACCCAGTACTTC | CASSFRRTSGYETQYF
TRBJ2-7 | - | - | TRBV7-3 | TGTGCCAGCAGCTTACCCGAAAAGCGGTACTTC | CASSLPEKRYF
TRBJ2-7 | once | TRBD1 | TRBV20-1 | TGCAGTGCTAGAGGGACAGGGATCTACGAGCAGTACTTC | CSARGTGIYEQYF
TRBJ2-2 | - | - | TRBV10-2 | TGCGCCAGCAGGAAAATACCGGGACCGACAACCGGGGAGCTGTTTTTT | CASRKIPGPTTGELFF
TRBJ2-7 | - | - | TRBV5-1 | TGCGCCAGCAGCTTGGATGGGACGGCATTCTACGAGCAGTACTTC | CASSLDGTAFYEQYF
TRBJ2-5 | few | TRBD1 | TRBV24-1 | TGTGCCACCAGTGACCCCGGGACAGCTCAAGAGACCCAGTACTTC | CATSDPGTAQETQYF
TRBJ2-3 | - | - | TRBV20-1 | TGCAGTGCCAGCAGTCCCCGGGTAGATACGCAGTATTTT | CSASSPRVDTQYF
TRBJ2-7 | once | TRBD1 | TRBV6-2/TRBV6-3 | TGTGCCAGCAGTTTAACAGGGGTCGGGTACGAGCAGTACTTC | CASSLTGVGYEQYF
TRBJ1-5 | few | - | TRBV19 | TGTGCCAGTAGTATCGGGGGGGAACAGCCCCAGCATTTT | CASSIGGEQPQHF
TRBJ2-7 | - | - | TRBV5-1 | TGCGCCAGCAACCTCGAGGGGGGGTACGAGCAGTACTTC | CASNLEGGYEQYF
TRBJ1-5 | many | - | TRBV25-1 | TGTGCCAGCGGATACCAGGGATCCCAGCATTTT | CASGYQGSQHF
TRBJ1-2 | - | TRBD1 | TRBV7-8 | TGTGCCAGCAGCTTTATCGGGGACAGCCGTATCACCTTC | CASSFIGDSRITF
TRBJ2-7 | - | TRBD2 | TRBV25-1 | TGTGCCAGCAGTGAATTCACTAGCGGGGGCGAGCAGTACTTC | CASSEFTSGGEQYF
TRBJ2-3 | - | - | TRBV7-3 | TGTGCCAGCAGCTTAAACCCTTTTGGGGGTTCGGGACACGGACCGCACAATTACACAGATACGCAGTATTTT | CASSLNPFGGSGHGPHNYTDTQYF
TRBJ1-1 | - | - | TRBV4-1 | TGCGCCAGCAGCCAAGAGTCCCTCCGGGGAGCTTTCTTT | CASSQESLRGAFF
TRBJ1-1 | - | TRBD1 | TRBV20-1 | TGCAGTGCCGATTTGACAGGGGGGTCCACTGAAGCTTTCTTT | CSADLTGGSTEAFF
TRBJ2-5 | - | - | TRBV11-2 | TGTGCCAGCAGCGCTCACCACGACCCCTGGGAGACCCAGTACTTC | CASSAHHDPWETQYF
TRBJ2-7 | many | - | TRBV12-3/TRBV12-4 | TGTGCCAGCAGTTCACCGGGGCGGTACGAGCAGTACTTC | CASSSPGRYEQYF
TRBJ2-3 | - | TRBD2 | TRBV24-1 | TGTGCCACCAGTCATATACTAGCGGGAGTGGCAGATACGCAGTATTTT | CATSHILAGVADTQYF
TRBJ1-6 | many | TRBD1 | TRBV7-2 | TGTGCCAGCAGCTTGGGACAGGCCCGTTCACCCCTCCACTTT | CASSLGQARSPLHF
TRBJ2-7 | once | - | TRBV12-3/TRBV12-4 | TGTGCCAGCAGTTTAGCCACTTATGAGGTTAGGTACGAGCAGTACTTC | CASSLATYEVRYEQYF
TRBJ1-6 | many | - | TRBV12-3/TRBV12-4 | TGTGCCAGCAGTTCGAGCAGGAGTAATTCACCCCTCCACTTT | CASSSSRSNSPLHF
TRBJ2-5 | - | - | TRBV15 | TGTGCCACCAGCCGAAACCACCAAGAGACCCAGTACTTC | CATSRNHQETQYF
TRBJ1-4 | many | - | TRBV5-1 | TGCGCCAGCAGCTTGGGGGCAGGCGAAAAACTGTTTTTT | CASSLGAGEKLFF
TRBJ2-5 | once | - | TRBV25-1 | TGTGCCAGCAGTGAATTAGGGGGTAAGGTCGAGACCCAGTACTTC | CASSELGGKVETQYF
TRBJ2-4 | many | - | TRBV20-1 | TGCAGTGCTAGAGAATCAGCAGGGATAGGAGTCAAAAACATTCAGTACTTC | CSARESAGIGVKNIQYF
TRBJ2-1 | - | - | TRBV20-1 | TGCAGTGCTAGAGAGCAGCCATCGGATGAGCAGTTCTTC | CSAREQPSDEQFF
TRBJ2-7 | - | - | TRBV10-3 | TGTGCCATCAGTGAGTCATCGGGTGTGGATGGGGCGGGGGAGCAGTACTTC | CAISESSGVDGAGEQYF
TRBJ2-4 | - | TRBD1 | TRBV12-3/TRBV12-4 | TGTGCCAGCAGCCCGGACAGGGAAGTCAAAAACATTCAGTACTTC | CASSPDREVKNIQYF
TRBJ1-2 | - | TRBD1 | TRBV5-1 | TGCGCCAGCAGCACGGGACAGGGGGCTTTCGGGACTGGCTACACCTTC | CASSTGQGAFGTGYTF
TRBJ1-4 | many | - | TRBV7-9 | TGTGCCAGCAGCTTAGCGATTCACAATGAAAAACTGTTTTTT | CASSLAIHNEKLFF
TRBJ2-3 | - | TRBD1 | TRBV25-1 | TGTGCCAGCAGTATGGACAGGGGGGAAGATACGCAGTATTTT | CASSMDRGEDTQYF
TRBJ1-1 | - | - | TRBV15 | TGTGCCACCAGCAGAAGCAGGTCGAACACTGAAGCTTTCTTT | CATSRSRSNTEAFF
TRBJ2-3 | - | TRBD1 | TRBV7-3 | TGTGCCAGCAGCCCCGGGACAGGGGGCACAGATACGCAGTATTTT | CASSPGTGGTDTQYF
TRBJ2-1 | - | TRBD2 | TRBV20-1 | TGCAGTGCTAGAGACACTTCAGCGGGGGGGCGATGCAATGAGCAGTTCTTC | CSARDTSAGGRCNEQFF
TRBJ1-1 | - | - | TRBV20-1 | TGCAGTGCTAGAGGGATGGTCAACACTGAAGCTTTCTTT | CSARGMVNTEAFF
TRBJ1-1 | - | - | TRBV18 | TGTGCCAGCTCACCCGCAGGGACGAACACTGAAGCTTTCTTT | CASSPAGTNTEAFF
TRBJ1-2 | - | - | TRBV7-2 | TGTGCCAGCAGCTCGACAAGGGACTACACCTTC | CASSSTRDYTF